Below, 30 T cell receptor beta chains from the same sample are listed, as sequenced in a study of blood T cells in healthy people across ages (dated by TCRdb to between 2015 and 2016). Library construction relied on 5' RACE. Sequencing was carried out with an Illumina HiSeq 2500. A second PCR of roughly 6 to 11 cycles was run with a J-beta primer mix and a sample-barcoded 5' primer. TCRdb itself trimmed the public reads at Q25 with fastp, ran MiXCR and retained productive beta chains. One record per CDR3 amino acid sequence lists the most common genes and DNA. Here the sample has about 570,000 distinct CDR3 sequences; about 28% occur a single time. About 3.3% of the sample goes to the ten largest clones. These data also featured in a second study, about T cells of mothers and their children.

Sequencing was carried out using blood. These receptor sequences come from a boy aged 2 to 10 in good health.

This clonotype was detected a few times. The rearrangement uses TRBV5-1 and TRBJ2-6, with 10 positions matching TRBD1. Germline V gives CDR1 SGHRS, CDR2 YFSETQ. Trimming took 4 bases from V and 2 from J; bases not matched to a gene: 9. The length of the CDR3 is 18 residues. The CDR3 coding sequence is TGCGCCAGCAGCGGGGGGACAGGGGAAGGTCCTGGGGCCAACGTCCTGACTTTC. Translating gives CASSGGTGEGPGANVLTF. Supplemented by reference TRBV5-1 and TRBJ2-6, the full variable domain reads KAGVTQTPRYLIKTRGQQVTLSCSPISGHRSVSWYQQTPGQGLQFLFEYFSETQRNKGNFPGRFSGRQFSNSRSEMNVSTLELGDSALYLCASSGGTGEGPGANVLTFGAGSRLTVL.

V usage is TRBV5-6 and J usage is TRBJ1-4; D not resolved. The germline V gene has CDR1 SGHDT and CDR2 YYEEEE. The V and J ends lost 4 bases and 8 bases respectively, with 15 bases between them. This CDR3 has 14 residues. Written as DNA, the CDR3 is TGTGCCAGCAGCCCTACCGTATTCGCGGAAAAACTGTTTTTT. It yields the protein CASSPTVFAEKLFF.

The rearrangement joins TRBV7-8 to TRBJ1-4; no definite D call. V was pared by 5 bases and J by 6 bases, with 10 bases between. Looked up from germline, CDR1 is SGHVS and CDR2 is FQNEAQ. The length of the CDR3 is 13 residues. CDR3 coding DNA: TGTGCCAGCAGCACACGTGGGGATGAAAAACTGTTTTTT. Its protein product is CASSTRGDEKLFF.

V and J are TRBV29-1 and TRBJ2-5; 8 bases map to TRBD1. The CDR3 sequence is 13 residues long. CDR1 is SQVTM and CDR2 is ANQGSEA in the germline V gene. Trimming took 6 bases from V and 7 from J; bases not matched to a gene: 10. The CDR3 DNA is TGCAGCGTGGCGGACAGGGCCGGTTGGACCCAGTACTTC. Translated, it gives CSVADRAGWTQYF.

The CDR3 DNA is TGTGCCAGCAGCTTGCAGGCCGGGGAGCTGTTTTTT. This sequence encodes CASSLQAGELFF. This chain connects TRBV5-6 to TRBJ2-2, with D unresolved. V was shortened by 1 base and J by 6 bases, with 4 bases between the two germline ends. This CDR3 contains 12 residues. Germline V CDR1 and CDR2: SGHDT, YYEEEE.

The chain uses TRBV20-1 and TRBJ1-4; D might be TRBD1 (6 bases). The CDR3 has 14 amino acids. The ends were cut back, 1 base at V and 9 bases at J, with 15 bases in the middle. Germline assignment: CDR1 DFQATT and CDR2 SNEGSKA (reference sequence). The CDR3 DNA sequence: TGCAGTGCTAGAGTCCCAGGGGAAAGGAAAAAACTGTTTTTT. It yields the protein CSARVPGERKKLFF.

V is TRBV11-1 and J is TRBJ1-1; D gene unclear. Trimming cost V 4 bases and J 1 base, with 10 bases left between them. CDR3 size: 14 residues. Germline CDR1 and CDR2: SGHAT and FQDESV (reference sequence). The CDR3 protein is CASSSAGWNTEAFF. The DNA for the CDR3 is TGTGCCAGCAGCTCAGCGGGGTGGAACACTGAAGCTTTCTTT.

The chain has TRBV4-2 and TRBJ2-7; 7 bases line up with TRBD2. J gave up 6 bases and V 2 bases, and 4 bases lay outside the gene matches. The CDR3 has 13 residues. Looked up from germline, CDR1 is LGHNA and CDR2 is YNFKEQ. CDR3 in DNA: TGTGCCAGCAGCCAAAGCTCGGGAGGCGAGCAGTACTTC. Encoded protein: CASSQSSGGEQYF.

This clonotype showed up just a few times. The V and J genes are TRBV15 and TRBJ2-5; D perhaps matches TRBD2 (5 bases). Germline V gene sequence: CDR1 LNHNV, CDR2 YYDKDF (reference sequence). V gave up 1 base and J gave up 3 bases, with 9 bases separating them. This CDR3 region has 14 residues. CDR3 nucleotides: TGTGCCACCAGCAGAGGCGGGCCGAAAGAGACCCAGTACTTC. Its protein product is CATSRGGPKETQYF.

This clonotype showed up just a few times. The V gene is TRBV10-2, the J gene TRBJ1-2, with 10 bases that match TRBD1. CDR3 length equals 12 residues. Losses at the gene ends were 10 bases for V and 6 bases for J; bases not matched to a gene: 5. The V gene's germline CDR1 is WSHSY and CDR2 SAAADI. CDR3 sequence: CATGTGADGYTF. The CDR3 coding sequence is TGCGCCACCGGGACAGGGGCGGATGGCTACACCTTC.

This clonotype has a single count. The gene calls are TRBV20-1 and TRBJ2-3, with D perhaps assigned TRBD1 or TRBD2 (5 bases each). This CDR3 is built from 15 residues. V lost 0 bases, J lost 2 bases, and 12 bases lay in between. Germline lookup yields CDR1 DFQATT and CDR2 SNEGSKA (reference sequence). CDR3 DNA sequence: TGCAGTGCTAGAGAATTTGAGGGGTACACAGATACGCAGTATTTT. The encoded protein is CSAREFEGYTDTQYF.

This chain uses TRBV3-1 with TRBJ2-2; perhaps D is TRBD1 or TRBD2 (5 bases each). CDR1 and CDR2 (germline): LGHDT, YNNKEL (reference sequence). Trimming took off 1 base at V and 6 bases at J, with 12 bases between the two ends. The CDR3 totals 15 residues. The CDR3: CASSQGPGQAGELFF. CDR3 sequence (DNA): TGTGCCAGCAGCCAAGGTCCGGGGCAGGCCGGGGAGCTGTTTTTT.

V usage is TRBV4-3 and J usage is TRBJ2-4; 10 nucleotides line up with TRBD2. The V and J ends lost 6 bases and 0 bases, in that order; junction bases with no gene match: 14. CDR3 length: 19 amino acids. Germline V gives CDR1 LGHNA, CDR2 YSLEER. CDR3 nucleotide sequence: TGCGCCAGCAGTGGAGTGGCTAGCGGGAGTCAGCTAGCCAAAAACATTCAGTACTTC. It codes for CASSGVASGSQLAKNIQYF.

The rearrangement joins TRBV10-3 to TRBJ2-7; D is unclear. The germline CDR1 and CDR2 sequences are ENHRY and SYGVKD. This CDR3 has 13 amino acids. The germline V and J ends were trimmed by 3 bases and 0 bases, with 6 bases remaining between them. CDR3 bases: TGTGCCATCAGTGATGGTCTCTCCTACGAGCAGTACTTC. This translates into CAISDGLSYEQYF.

This clonotype showed up just a few times. The rearrangement joins TRBV10-3 to TRBJ2-7, with 7 bases identical to TRBD2. The V segment lost 4 bases and the J segment 6 bases; nucleotides outside the gene matches: 9. Per the germline V gene, CDR1 is ENHRY and CDR2 is SYGVKD. The CDR3 runs 14 residues. CDR3 bases: TGTGCCATCAGTGTTACTTGGGGGGGTTCCGAGCAGTACTTC. This encodes CAISVTWGGSEQYF.

The table lists this clonotype with a few counts. The CDR3: CASSRGTGYTF. In DNA form, the CDR3 reads TGTGCCAGCAGCCGAGGGACAGGGTACACCTTC. V gene TRBV14 combines with J gene TRBJ1-2; TRBD1 agrees at 9 bases. The ends lost 4 bases at V and 11 bases at J; junction bases unmatched: 2. CDR3 length equals 11 residues. Per germline, CDR1 SGHDN and CDR2 FVKESK.

The chain joins TRBV28 to TRBJ1-5; D is perhaps TRBD1 (6 bases). This CDR3 has 14 amino acids. The V gene lost 3 bases and the J gene lost 7 bases, with 13 bases spanning the gap. The V gene's germline CDR1 is MDHEN and CDR2 SYDVKM. The CDR3 reads CASSFRGATQPQHF. Here the CDR3 DNA reads TGTGCCAGCAGTTTCCGGGGGGCCACACAGCCCCAGCATTTT.

For the CDR3, the DNA is TGTGCCAGCAGCCCTTGGGGGGCGGGAGTTATTGATGAGCAGTTCTTC. It translates to CASSPWGAGVIDEQFF. This sequence joins TRBV6-2 or TRBV6-3 and TRBJ2-5; TRBD2 is a possible D gene (7 bases). The DNA end favors TRBJ2-1, so the J call may be wrong. This CDR3 has 16 residues. Per germline, CDR1 MNHEY and CDR2 SVGEGT.

This clonotype was seen a few times. The chain is built from TRBV5-6 and TRBJ2-7, with TRBD2 identical over 7 bases. The CDR3 extends over 14 amino acids. Germline V CDR1 and CDR2: SGHDT, YYEEEE. Trimming at V came to 1 base and at J to 5 bases, leaving 6 bases not matched to a gene. CDR3 loop: CASSLWGGANEQYF. Here the CDR3 DNA reads TGTGCCAGCAGCTTGTGGGGAGGGGCCAACGAGCAGTACTTC.

V and J are TRBV21-1 and TRBJ1-4; the table's TRBD1 call for D was not verified on the DNA. TRBV21-1 is a pseudogene segment. This CDR3 has 15 residues. CDR3 nucleotides: TGTGCCAGCATCCCCCAGGGACGTAAAAATGAAAAACTGTTTTTT. This codes for CASIPQGRKNEKLFF.

The chain recombines TRBV11-2 with TRBJ2-1; 12 positions match TRBD2. V shed 5 bases and J 7 bases; nucleotides not matched to a gene: 21. CDR1 is SGHAT, CDR2 FQNNGV, per germline. This CDR3 is 20 amino acids long. The chain's CDR3 is CASSHTGWGVTSGRPNEQFF. In DNA, the CDR3 is TGTGCCAGCAGCCACACTGGTTGGGGAGTAACTAGCGGGAGGCCTAATGAGCAGTTCTTC.

This CDR3 reads CASSLMWTSQETQYF. DNA for the CDR3: TGTGCCAGCAGCCTCATGTGGACTTCACAAGAGACCCAGTACTTC. V is TRBV7-2 and J is TRBJ2-5; possibly TRBD2 for D (5 bases). The CDR3 sequence is 15 residues long. Germline V gene sequence: CDR1 SGHTA, CDR2 FQGNSA. Trimming shortened V by 5 bases and J by 2 bases, and 15 bases separated the two germline ends.

This clonotype was recorded a few times. The chain combines TRBV5-1 with TRBJ1-2, with 8 bases matching TRBD1. CDR1 is SGHRS, CDR2 YFSETQ, per germline. The CDR3 extends over 14 amino acids. The ends lost 5 bases at V and 4 bases at J; junction bases unmatched: 7. The CDR3 sequence: CASRDPDRAYGYTF. CDR3 bases: TGCGCCAGCAGGGATCCGGACAGGGCCTATGGCTACACCTTC.

This clonotype was counted only a few times. This chain connects TRBV6-5 to TRBJ2-2; 13 nucleotides line up with TRBD2. There are 14 residues in the CDR3. Germline CDR1 reads MNHEY; CDR2 reads SVGAGI. J lost 7 bases, V lost 6 bases, and 2 bases had no gene match. Here the CDR3 reads CASRRTSGGGELFF. CDR3 in DNA: TGTGCCAGCAGAAGGACTAGCGGGGGCGGGGAGCTGTTTTTT.

The chain employs TRBV6-5 and TRBJ2-1, with 8 bases fitting TRBD2. J gave up 7 bases and V 6 bases, and 5 bases lay outside the gene matches. This CDR3 contains 13 residues. Germline CDR1 and CDR2: MNHEY and SVGAGI. CDR3 protein: CASSRPSGNEQFF. The CDR3 region has the DNA TGTGCCAGCAGCCGACCTAGCGGGAATGAGCAGTTCTTC.

The J gene is TRBJ2-1, the V gene TRBV5-1, with D unclear. The CDR3 has 13 residues. Trimming shortened V by 1 base and J by 5 bases, and 7 bases separated the two germline ends. Germline CDR1 is SGHRS and CDR2 is YFSETQ. The CDR3 DNA is TGCGCCAGCAGCTTGCTCGAAAACAATGAGCAGTTCTTC. Amino acids: CASSLLENNEQFF.

The V call is TRBV5-1, the J call TRBJ2-5, with 8 bases aligning to TRBD2. V was clipped by 2 bases and J by 4 bases; unmatched bases: 7. In germline, CDR1 is SGHRS, CDR2 YFSETQ. The CDR3 has 15 amino acids. CDR3 nucleotides: TGCGCCAGCAGCTTCACTAGCGGCTCCTTAGAGACCCAGTACTTC. Amino acid sequence: CASSFTSGSLETQYF.

The V call is TRBV20-1, the J call TRBJ1-2, with D unresolved. Germline CDR1 and CDR2: DFQATT and SNEGSKA (reference sequence). V lost 2 bases and J 2 bases, leaving 6 bases between the germline ends. There are 12 residues in the CDR3. The CDR3 sequence: CSARRRNYGYTF. CDR3 in DNA: TGCAGTGCTAGAAGGAGAAACTATGGCTACACCTTC.

This clonotype was seen a few times. This sequence joins TRBV7-2 and TRBJ2-5; 10 bases are shared with TRBD2. The end of the DNA aligns better with TRBJ2-7, so the J call may be wrong. The CDR3 consists of 18 residues. Germline V CDR1 and CDR2: SGHTA, FQGNSA. CDR3 nucleotides: TGTGCCAGCAGCTCCCACTTAGCGGGAGGCCACCTCTCCTACGAGCAGTACTTC. Amino acids: CASSSHLAGGHLSYEQYF.

The chain recombines TRBV20-1 with TRBJ2-5; TRBD2 aligns across 8 bases. The germline V gene has CDR1 DFQATT and CDR2 SNEGSKA (reference sequence). V lost 6 bases and J lost 2; bases outside the gene matches: 5. This CDR3 comprises 13 residues. The CDR3 sequence: CSAAGVGQETQYF. The CDR3 DNA sequence: TGCAGTGCAGCGGGAGTCGGGCAAGAGACCCAGTACTTC.